This T cell receptor beta chain was captured by sequencing in a study of OX40 agonist ivuxolimab in advanced cancers. Study-wide background: Recorded diagnoses for dose-escalation patients were hepatocellular carcinoma, melanoma, renal cell or head and neck cancer.

Assay used: immunoSEQ multiplex PCR; TCRdb lists only in-frame clones, some missing. The sample carries 74,000 or so clones, approximately 85% recorded once. Sequenced material: CD4+ or CD8+ T cells sorted from blood, taken in a trial of the OX40 agonist ivuxolimab. This clonotype was sampled from an adult with an advanced solid tumor such as melanoma, head and neck, liver or kidney cancer.

The CDR3 DNA sequence: TGTGCCTGGCAGACAGGCGGATCACCCCTCCACTTT. The encoded protein is CAWQTGGSPLHF. This sequence joins TRBV30 and TRBJ1-6; the D gene is possibly TRBD1 (6 bases). The V gene's germline CDR1 is GTSNPN and CDR2 SVGIG (reference sequence). The CDR3 sequence is 12 residues long. Trimming removed 5 bases at V and 10 bases at J, with 12 bases between.